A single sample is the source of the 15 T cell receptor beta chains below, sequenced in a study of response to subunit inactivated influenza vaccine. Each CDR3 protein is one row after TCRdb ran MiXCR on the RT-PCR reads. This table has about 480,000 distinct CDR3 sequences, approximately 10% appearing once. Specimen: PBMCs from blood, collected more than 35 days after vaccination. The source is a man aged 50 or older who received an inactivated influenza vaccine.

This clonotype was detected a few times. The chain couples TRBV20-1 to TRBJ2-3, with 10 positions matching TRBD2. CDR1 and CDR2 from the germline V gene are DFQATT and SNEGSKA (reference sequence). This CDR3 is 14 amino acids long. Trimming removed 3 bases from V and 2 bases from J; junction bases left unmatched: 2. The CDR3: CSASGTSDTDTQYF. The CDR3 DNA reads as TGCAGTGCTAGCGGGACTAGCGACACAGATACGCAGTATTTT.

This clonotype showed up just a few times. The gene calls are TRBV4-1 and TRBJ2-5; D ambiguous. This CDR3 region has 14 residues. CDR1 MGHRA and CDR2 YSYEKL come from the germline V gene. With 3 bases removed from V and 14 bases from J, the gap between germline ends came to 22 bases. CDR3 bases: TGCGCCAGCAGCCACCCCCTAGAACAACGTCGGTTCTACTTC. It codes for CASSHPLEQRRFYF.

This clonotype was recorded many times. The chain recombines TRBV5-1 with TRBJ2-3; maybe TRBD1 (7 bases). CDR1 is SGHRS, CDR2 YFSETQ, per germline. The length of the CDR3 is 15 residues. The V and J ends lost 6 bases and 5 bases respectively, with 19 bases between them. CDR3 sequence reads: CASTSQGGSRDTQYF. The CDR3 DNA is TGCGCCAGCACCTCTCAGGGGGGCTCCCGAGATACGCAGTATTTT.

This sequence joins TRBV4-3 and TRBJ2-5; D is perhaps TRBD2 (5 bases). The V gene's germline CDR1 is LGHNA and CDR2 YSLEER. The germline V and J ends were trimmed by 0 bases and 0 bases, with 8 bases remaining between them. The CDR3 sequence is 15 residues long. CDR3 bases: TGCGCCAGCAGCCAAGAGCCGGGGTACCAAGAGACCCAGTACTTC. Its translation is CASSQEPGYQETQYF.

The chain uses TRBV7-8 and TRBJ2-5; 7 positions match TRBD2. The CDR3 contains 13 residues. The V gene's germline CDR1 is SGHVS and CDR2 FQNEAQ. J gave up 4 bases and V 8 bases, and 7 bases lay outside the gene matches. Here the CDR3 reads CASGLGGRETQYF. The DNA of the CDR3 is TGTGCCAGCGGACTCGGGGGGAGAGAGACCCAGTACTTC.

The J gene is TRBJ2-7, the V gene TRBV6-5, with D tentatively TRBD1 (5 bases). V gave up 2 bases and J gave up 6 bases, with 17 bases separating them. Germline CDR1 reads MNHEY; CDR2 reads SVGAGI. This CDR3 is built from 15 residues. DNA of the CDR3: TGTGCCAGCAGTTACGATGCGACAGCTCACCGCGAGCAGTACTTC. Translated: CASSYDATAHREQYF.

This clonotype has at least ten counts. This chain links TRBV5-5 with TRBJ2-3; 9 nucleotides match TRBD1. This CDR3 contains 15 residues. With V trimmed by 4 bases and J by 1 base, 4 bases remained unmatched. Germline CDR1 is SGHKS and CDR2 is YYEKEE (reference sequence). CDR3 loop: CASSGGTGRTDTQYF. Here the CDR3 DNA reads TGTGCCAGCAGCGGCGGGACAGGGCGCACAGATACGCAGTATTTT.

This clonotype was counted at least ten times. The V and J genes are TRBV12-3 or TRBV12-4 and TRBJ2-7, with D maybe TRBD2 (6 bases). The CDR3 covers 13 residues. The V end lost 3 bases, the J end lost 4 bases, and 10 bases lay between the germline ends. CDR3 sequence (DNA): TGTGCCAGCAGTTTCCGGGAGCGGTACGAGCAGTACTTC. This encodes CASSFRERYEQYF.

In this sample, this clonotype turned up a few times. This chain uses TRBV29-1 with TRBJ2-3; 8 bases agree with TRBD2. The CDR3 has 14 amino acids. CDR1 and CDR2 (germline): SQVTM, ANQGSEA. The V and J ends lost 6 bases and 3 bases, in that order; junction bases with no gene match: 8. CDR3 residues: CSVLRGGRTDTQYF. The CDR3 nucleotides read TGCAGCGTCCTTAGGGGCGGGAGGACAGATACGCAGTATTTT.

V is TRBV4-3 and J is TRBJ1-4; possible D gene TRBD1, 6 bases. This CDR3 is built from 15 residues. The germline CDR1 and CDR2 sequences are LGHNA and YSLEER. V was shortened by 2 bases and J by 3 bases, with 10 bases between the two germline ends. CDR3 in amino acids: CASSQMTGANEKLFF. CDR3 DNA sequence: TGCGCCAGCAGCCAAATGACAGGAGCTAATGAAAAACTGTTTTTT.

The CDR3 loop reads CASRPTGYSNQPQHF. DNA of the CDR3: TGTGCCAGCAGGCCGACAGGATATAGCAATCAGCCCCAGCATTTT. The J gene is TRBJ1-5, the V gene TRBV12-3 or TRBV12-4; D might be TRBD1 (6 bases). The germline V and J ends were trimmed by 6 bases and 0 bases, with 12 bases remaining between them. This CDR3 has 15 residues.

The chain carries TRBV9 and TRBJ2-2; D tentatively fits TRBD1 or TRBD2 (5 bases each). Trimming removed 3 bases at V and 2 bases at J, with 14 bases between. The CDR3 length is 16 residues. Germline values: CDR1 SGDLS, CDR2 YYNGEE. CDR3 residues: CASSGPPGLNTGELFF. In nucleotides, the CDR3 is TGTGCCAGCAGCGGTCCCCCGGGGCTCAACACCGGGGAGCTGTTTTTT.

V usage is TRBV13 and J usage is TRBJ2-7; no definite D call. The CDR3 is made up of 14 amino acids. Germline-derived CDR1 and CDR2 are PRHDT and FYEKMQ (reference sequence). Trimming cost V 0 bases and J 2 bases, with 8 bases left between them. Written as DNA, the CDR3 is TGTGCCAGCAGCTTAGGTGGTGTCACCTACGAGCAGTACTTC. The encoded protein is CASSLGGVTYEQYF.

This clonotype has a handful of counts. CDR3 DNA: TGTGCCAGCAACTTACGATTGGACAGCCGGGAGTATTTT. It codes for CASNLRLDSREYF. This chain links TRBV5-6 with TRBJ2-3; D might be TRBD1 (6 bases). V gave up 6 bases and J gave up 13 bases, with 21 bases separating them. This CDR3 spans 13 amino acids. Germline loops: CDR1 SGHDT, CDR2 YYEEEE.

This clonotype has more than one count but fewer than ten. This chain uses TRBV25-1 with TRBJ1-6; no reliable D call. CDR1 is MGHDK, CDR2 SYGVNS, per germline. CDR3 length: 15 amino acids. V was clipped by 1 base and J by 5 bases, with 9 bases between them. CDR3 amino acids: CASSESGRNNSPLHF. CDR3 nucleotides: TGTGCCAGCAGTGAATCTGGCAGAAATAATTCACCCCTCCACTTT.